This TCR beta chain was observed in a study of T cell responses to AZD1222 COVID-19 vaccine. Points from the study as a whole: CD4 TCRs covered the whole spike, strongest at regions 160-218 and 743-854. Repertoires in all cases were sampled only once the peak T cell response had passed.

Sequencing was performed with immunoSEQ multiplex PCR; in TCRdb, only in-frame clones are kept and a portion is missing. The table lists some 140,000 clones, under 95% of them singletons. Germline V gives CDR1 MNHEY, CDR2 SMNVEV (reference sequence). The CDR3 spans 15 residues. Deletions cut 5 bases from V and 4 bases from J, with 17 bases between. About this clone: Antigen: not known.

V and J are TRBV27 and TRBJ1-2; D is possibly TRBD1 (6 bases). Sequencing used peripheral blood, obtained on day 0 of AZD1222 vaccination. The clonotype was recovered from an adult in good health. The chain's CDR3 is CASSPGAGVLYGYTF. The CDR3 nucleotides are TGTGCCAGCAGTCCCGGAGCAGGGGTTCTCTATGGCTACACCTTC.